This is a list of T cell receptor beta chains from one sample in a study of shared clonotypes between healthy human individuals. Produced via immunoSEQ multiplex PCR; TCRdb's table is partial and in-frame only. The sample lists about 380,000 clones, 90% to 98% seen once, with 0.32% in the top ten. The specimen was memory CD8+ T cells sorted from blood. Receptors were obtained from a man aged 30 to 45 in good health. The CDR3 runs from the conserved cysteine through the conserved F or W. A D gene is named only where the DNA matches it firmly. The listing skips clone size in some rows; elsewhere it reads once, few, many or a size class.

TRBJ2-7,TRBV7-2,.,TRBD2,CASSAWTSGQGQYF,TGTGCCAGCAGCGCCTGGACTAGCGGCCAGGGGCAGTACTTC
TRBJ1-6,TRBV10-1,.,.,CASVMVAGDYSPLHF,TGCGCCAGCGTCATGGTCGCAGGCGATTATTCACCCCTCCACTTT
TRBJ2-5,TRBV19,.,TRBD2,CASRGLAGETQYF,TGTGCCAGTAGGGGACTAGCGGGAGAGACCCAGTACTTC
TRBJ1-4,TRBV28,.,.,CASSLLLGATNEKLFF,TGTGCCAGCAGTTTACTCCTGGGTGCAACTAATGAAAAACTGTTTTTT
TRBJ2-2,TRBV7-9,.,.,CASSLRGNTGELFF,TGTGCCAGCAGCTTAAGGGGAAACACCGGGGAGCTGTTTTTT
TRBJ2-7,TRBV10-3,.,.,CAISESLFRRGSYEQYF,TGTGCTATCAGTGAGTCGTTATTTAGACGGGGGTCCTACGAGCAGTACTTC
TRBJ1-5,TRBV27,.,.,CASKVYRDKDQPQHF,TGTGCCAGCAAAGTGTACCGGGACAAGGATCAGCCCCAGCATTTT
TRBJ2-3,TRBV19,.,.,CASKPTGTTDTQYF,TGTGCCAGTAAACCCACAGGAACCACAGATACGCAGTATTTT
TRBJ2-5,TRBV19,.,TRBD1,CASSVDRGRETQYF,TGTGCCAGTAGTGTTGACAGGGGGCGCGAGACCCAGTACTTC
TRBJ1-1,TRBV28,.,.,CASSLITTARTEAFF,TGTGCCAGCAGTTTAATAACGACAGCGAGAACTGAAGCTTTCTTT
TRBJ2-6,TRBV4-2,.,.,CASSQGRSGYPGANVLTF,TGTGCCAGCAGCCAAGGAAGGAGCGGATACCCTGGGGCCAACGTCCTGACTTTC
TRBJ2-7,TRBV18,.,TRBD2,CASSPLYSGTSGSTYEQYF,TGTGCCAGCTCACCCTTGTATTCCGGGACTAGCGGGAGTACCTACGAGCAGTACTTC
TRBJ2-2,TRBV7-9,.,TRBD1,CASSFTGQGAPHNTGELFF,TGTGCCAGCAGCTTCACGGGACAGGGGGCCCCTCATAACACCGGGGAGCTGTTTTTT
TRBJ2-1,TRBV7-7,.,TRBD2,CASSSSGAYNEQFF,TGTGCTAGCAGCTCTAGCGGAGCTTACAATGAGCAGTTCTTC
TRBJ2-1,TRBV13,.,.,CASSLRWGSYRERNEQFF,TGTGCCAGCAGCTTAAGGTGGGGGAGTTACCGGGAGAGGAATGAGCAGTTCTTC
TRBJ2-3,TRBV7-9,.,.,CASSFGRTDTQYF,TGTGCCAGCAGCTTTGGCCGCACAGATACGCAGTATTTT
TRBJ2-5,TRBV6-6,.,.,CASSYVRGETQYF,TGTGCCAGCAGTTACGTCAGGGGTGAGACCCAGTACTTC
TRBJ2-7,TRBV10-2,.,.,CASSEPRGSTSYEQYF,TGCGCCAGCAGTGAGCCTCGGGGGTCAACGTCCTACGAGCAGTACTTC
TRBJ2-2,TRBV6-6,.,.,CASRSVASGELFF,TGTGCCAGCAGATCAGTAGCGTCCGGGGAGCTGTTTTTT
TRBJ2-7,TRBV6-1,.,.,CASSARYEQYF,TGTGCCAGCAGTGCCAGATACGAGCAGTACTTC
TRBJ1-2,TRBV6-5,.,TRBD1,CASQGARTYGYTF,TGTGCCAGCCAGGGGGCACGGACATATGGCTACACCTTC
TRBJ2-1,TRBV10-3,.,.,CAISARQDNEQFF,TGTGCCATCAGTGCCAGACAGGACAATGAGCAGTTCTTC
TRBJ1-5,TRBV7-6,.,.,CASSPRIGQPQHF,TGTGCCAGCAGCCCCCGAATCGGTCAGCCCCAGCATTTT
TRBJ2-5,TRBV27,.,.,CASSLLYQETQYF,TGTGCCAGCAGTTTACTGTACCAAGAGACCCAGTACTTC
TRBJ2-5,TRBV15,.,.,CATSRDRAAPQYF,TGTGCCACCAGCAGAGATCGGGCGGCGCCCCAGTACTTC
TRBJ2-7,TRBV6-1,.,TRBD2,CASSERLTGRTSGTIYEQYF,TGTGCCAGCAGTGAACGTCTGACAGGTCGGACTAGCGGGACAATCTACGAGCAGTACTTC
TRBJ1-1,TRBV19,.,.,CASSGPWTEAFF,TGTGCCAGTAGTGGGCCGTGGACTGAAGCTTTCTTT
TRBJ2-1,TRBV19,.,.,CASSILSSQSYNEQFF,TGTGCCAGTAGTATTCTGTCCAGTCAGTCCTACAATGAGCAGTTCTTC
TRBJ2-4,TRBV19,.,.,CASTGWGVSEAKNIQYF,TGTGCCAGTACCGGGTGGGGGGTCAGCGAAGCCAAAAACATTCAGTACTTC
TRBJ2-1,TRBV4-2,.,TRBD2,CASRTSGNSNEQFF,TGTGCCAGCAGGACTAGCGGGAACTCCAATGAGCAGTTCTTC
TRBJ1-2,TRBV7-9,.,.,CASRPTTVGYTF,TGTGCCAGCAGGCCTACTACCGTTGGCTACACCTTC
TRBJ2-7,TRBV9,.,TRBD2,CASSVDAGSGSYEQYF,TGTGCCAGCAGCGTAGACGCCGGGAGCGGGAGCTACGAGCAGTACTTC
TRBJ2-1,TRBV7-6,.,.,CASSFGDNEQFF,TGTGCCAGCAGCTTCGGCGACAATGAGCAGTTCTTC
TRBJ2-3,TRBV4-2,once,.,CASSLQGFGTDTQYF,TGTGCCAGCAGCCTCCAGGGTTTTGGCACAGATACGCAGTATTTT
TRBJ2-7,TRBV2,.,.,CASSDSVDTLNYEQYF,TGTGCCAGCAGTGATTCAGTCGACACCCTTAACTACGAGCAGTACTTC
TRBJ2-5,TRBV10-3,.,TRBD1,CAISEPTGGLETQYF,TGTGCCATCAGTGAACCGACAGGGGGTTTGGAGACCCAGTACTTC
TRBJ2-7,TRBV10-3,.,.,CAIRDLSYEQYF,TGTGCCATCAGGGATCTATCCTACGAGCAGTACTTC
TRBJ2-7,TRBV6-5,.,.,CASTNSYLYEQYF,TGTGCCAGCACGAACAGCTATCTCTACGAGCAGTACTTC
TRBJ2-1,TRBV6-5,.,TRBD2,CASSYSGTSPINEQFF,TGTGCCAGCAGTTACTCAGGGACTAGCCCAATCAATGAGCAGTTCTTC
TRBJ2-1,TRBV5-1,.,.,CASSLVAHILAQSSYNEQFF,TGCGCCAGCAGCTTGGTCGCCCATATACTAGCACAGAGCTCCTACAATGAGCAGTTCTTC
TRBJ1-5,TRBV28,.,TRBD1,CASSPPTGGSNQPQHF,TGTGCCAGCAGTCCGCCTACAGGGGGCAGCAATCAGCCCCAGCATTTT
TRBJ1-6,TRBV19,.,TRBD1,CASSNRDRGNSPLHF,TGTGCCAGTAGTAACCGGGACAGGGGTAATTCACCCCTCCACTTT
TRBJ2-3,TRBV4-2,.,TRBD2,CASSQVREATQYF,TGTGCCAGCAGCCAGGTTCGGGAGGCTACGCAGTATTTT
TRBJ1-3,TRBV7-2,.,.,CASSPPGNTIYF,TGTGCCAGCAGCCCACCGGGAAACACCATATATTTT
TRBJ2-2,TRBV21-1,.,.,CASSKDRGAGELFF,TGTGCCAGCAGCAAAGATCGAGGGGCCGGGGAGCTGTTTTTT
TRBJ2-3,TRBV5-6,once,.,CASSLNTDTQYF,TGTGCCAGCAGCTTAAACACAGATACGCAGTATTTT
TRBJ1-5,TRBV27,.,TRBD1,CASSLRQGNQPQHF,TGTGCCAGCAGTTTGAGACAGGGGAATCAGCCCCAGCATTTT
TRBJ1-1,TRBV29-1,.,.,CSVRSTGGNTEAFF,TGCAGCGTCAGATCTACGGGGGGGAACACTGAAGCTTTCTTT
TRBJ1-3,TRBV7-2,.,.,CASRDSGNTIYF,TGTGCCAGCAGGGACTCTGGAAACACCATATATTTT
TRBJ1-2,TRBV6-1,.,TRBD1,CASRAGTGDGYTF,TGTGCCAGCAGGGCCGGGACAGGGGATGGCTACACCTTC
TRBJ2-2,TRBV11-1,.,.,CASSLRSPNTGELFF,TGTGCCAGCAGCTTGCGGAGCCCAAACACCGGGGAGCTGTTTTTT
TRBJ2-4,TRBV25-1,.,.,CASRRRRTKQNIQYF,TGTGCCAGCAGACGACGTCGGACCAAGCAAAACATTCAGTACTTC
TRBJ1-2,TRBV25-1,.,.,CASSEAGAGADYGYTF,TGTGCCAGCAGTGAAGCAGGCGCGGGGGCAGACTATGGCTACACCTTC